The 5 T cell receptor beta chains presented below share a single source sample, sequenced in a study of response to subunit inactivated influenza vaccine (dated by TCRdb to 2016 to 2019). To prepare the library, RT-PCR was applied. Sequencing was carried out with an Illumina HiSeq 2500. TCRdb cleaned the public reads at Q25 with fastp, built clones with MiXCR and kept in-frame beta chains. Entries are consolidated by CDR3 protein sequence, retaining the most common genes and DNA. This sample holds about 650,000 distinct CDR3 sequences; more than 15% were observed only once. Together, the top ten hold around a tenth of the sample. Material: PBMCs from blood, obtained less than 13 days after vaccination. The source is a man over 45 who received an inactivated influenza vaccine. Donor details come from another sample of the same person, matched by shared clones.

This chain links TRBV20-1 with TRBJ2-3; no reliable D call. Trimming removed 0 bases from V and 0 bases from J, with 7 bases in between. This CDR3 spans 14 amino acids. The V gene's germline CDR1 is DFQATT and CDR2 SNEGSKA (reference sequence). Here the CDR3 DNA reads TGCAGTGCTAGAGAGCCAGCTAGCACAGATACGCAGTATTTT. It translates to CSAREPASTDTQYF.

This chain uses TRBV11-2 with TRBJ2-5; D remains ambiguous. The V end was cut by 8 bases, the J end by 5 bases, with 9 bases between. Germline loops: CDR1 SGHAT, CDR2 FQNNGV. This CDR3 comprises 11 residues. The CDR3 protein is CASAVWETQYF. DNA of the CDR3: TGTGCCAGCGCCGTGTGGGAGACCCAGTACTTC. Based on the CDR3 plus reference TRBV11-2 and TRBJ2-5, the full variable domain is EAGVAQSPRYKIIEKRQSVAFWCNPISGHATLYWYQQILGQGPKLLIQFQNNGVVDDSQLPKDRFSAERLKGVDSTLKIQPAKLEDSAVYLCASAVWETQYFGPGTRLLVL.

The chain is built from TRBV11-2 and TRBJ1-1; 8 bases are shared with TRBD1. This CDR3 contains 17 residues. Losses at the gene ends were 3 bases for V and 4 bases for J; bases not matched to a gene: 13. CDR1 SGHAT and CDR2 FQNNGV come from the germline V gene. CDR3 nucleotides: TGTGCCAGCAGCTTTATGTCCAGCACAGGGACAGGCACTGAAGCTTTCTTT. It yields the protein CASSFMSSTGTGTEAFF.

As to this clonotype: Being one base from a much bigger clone, this may be a read error. This chain uses TRBV4-3 with TRBJ1-1; D not certain. Germline V CDR1 and CDR2: LGHNA, YSLEER. The CDR3 covers 13 residues. The CDR3 DNA follows: TGCACCAGCAGCCAAGAGTCTAACACTGAAGCTTTCTTT. This translates into CTSSQESNTEAFF.

J is TRBJ1-1 and V is TRBV6-5; D may be TRBD1 (6 bases). The CDR3 has 15 amino acids. Trimming took 2 bases from V and 2 from J, leaving 12 bases between them. Germline V gene lookup returns CDR1 MNHEY and CDR2 SVGAGI. CDR3 DNA sequence: TGTGCCAGCAGTTACGGAGGACAGCTTAACACTGAAGCTTTCTTT. Encoded protein: CASSYGGQLNTEAFF.